The present T cell receptor beta chain was sequenced within a study of blood T cells in healthy people across ages. Findings and caveats of the study: From one million sequenced T cells, diversity estimates were lower bounds.

Note on this clonotype: Antigen specificity is unknown. This clone may be a read error of a much larger clone one base away.

For the second PCR, which ran for roughly 7 to 11 cycles, a sample-barcoded 5' primer and a J-beta primer mix were used. A tag from a template-switch adaptor with 12 random nucleotides marked each cDNA molecule. At least 2.5 million CDR3-containing paired-end reads were obtained per sample. TCRdb used MiXCR to reprocess the 5' RACE reads, holding one entry per CDR3 protein. The sample consists of hundreds of thousands of distinct CDR3 sequences, about 30% of them appearing once. This CDR3 region has 18 residues. Germline V gives CDR1 MNHNS, CDR2 SASEGT. The chain joins TRBV6-1 to TRBJ2-4; D might be TRBD1 or TRBD2, each matching 7 bases. The last part of the DNA fits TRBJ2-7 better; the J call may be wrong. The source is a woman of 80 years or more in good health. Specimen: blood. CDR3 nucleotides: TGTGCCAGCGGTGGGAGGGAGGGGGCGTCGACCCTACCCGGCGAGCAGTACTTC. As protein: CASGGREGASTLPGEQYF.